This TCR beta chain was obtained from a study of blood T cell repertoires in COVID-19. Looking at the study overall: Nucleic acid was either cDNA or gDNA, and it came from T cells, B-cell-depleted T cells, or PBMCs.

This clone was counted a few times. The V and J ends lost 7 bases and 5 bases, in that order; junction bases with no gene match: 12. Germline loops: CDR1 SQVTM, CDR2 ANQGSEA. The length of the CDR3 is 14 residues. In the study's own analysis: Estimation of nucleated cell counts relied on the amplification of reference gene primers. The assay was immunoSEQ multiplex PCR, and TCRdb's table has in-frame clones only and misses some. From that table come the V and J calls and clone size; the DNA was used to work out D and trimming. The repertoire includes roughly 45,000 clones, about nine tenths of them detected once, and 7% to 9% sits in the top ten.

This chain joins TRBV29-1 and TRBJ2-5; 8 nucleotides agree with TRBD1. The receptor was isolated from a man aged 55 to 70 with active COVID-19. The sequenced sample consisted of peripheral blood. CDR3 sequence (DNA): TGCAGCGCCCAGCGACAGGGGTTCGTGGAGACCCAGTACTTC. Translating gives CSAQRQGFVETQYF.